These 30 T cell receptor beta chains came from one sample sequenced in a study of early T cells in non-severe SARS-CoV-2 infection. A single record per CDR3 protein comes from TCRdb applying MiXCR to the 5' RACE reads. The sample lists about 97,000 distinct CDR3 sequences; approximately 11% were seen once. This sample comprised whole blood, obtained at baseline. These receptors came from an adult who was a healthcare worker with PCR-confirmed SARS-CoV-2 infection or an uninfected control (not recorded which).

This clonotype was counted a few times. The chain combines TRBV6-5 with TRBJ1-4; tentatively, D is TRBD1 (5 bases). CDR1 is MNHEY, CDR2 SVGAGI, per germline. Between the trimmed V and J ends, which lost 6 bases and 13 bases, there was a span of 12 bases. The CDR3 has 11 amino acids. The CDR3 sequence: CASREDSRLFF. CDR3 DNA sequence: TGTGCCAGCAGGGAAGACAGCCGACTGTTTTTT.

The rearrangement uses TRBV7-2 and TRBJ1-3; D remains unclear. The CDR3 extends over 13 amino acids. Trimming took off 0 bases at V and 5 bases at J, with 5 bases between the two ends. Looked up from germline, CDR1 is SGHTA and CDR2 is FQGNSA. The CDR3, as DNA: TGTGCCAGCAGCTTAGCCGGGAGAAACACCATATATTTT. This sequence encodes CASSLAGRNTIYF. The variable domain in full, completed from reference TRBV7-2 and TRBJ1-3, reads GAGVSQSPSNKVTEKGKDVELRCDPISGHTALYWYRQSLGQGLEFLIYFQGNSAPDKSGLPSDRFSAERTGGSVSTLTIQRTQQEDSAVYLCASSLAGRNTIYFGEGSWLTVV.

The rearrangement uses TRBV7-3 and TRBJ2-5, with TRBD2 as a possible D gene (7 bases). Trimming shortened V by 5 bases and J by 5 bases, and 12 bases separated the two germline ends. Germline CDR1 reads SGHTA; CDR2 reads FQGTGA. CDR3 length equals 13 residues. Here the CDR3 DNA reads TGTGCCAGCAGCCCCGGGGGGCTGGAGACCCAGTACTTC. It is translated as CASSPGGLETQYF.

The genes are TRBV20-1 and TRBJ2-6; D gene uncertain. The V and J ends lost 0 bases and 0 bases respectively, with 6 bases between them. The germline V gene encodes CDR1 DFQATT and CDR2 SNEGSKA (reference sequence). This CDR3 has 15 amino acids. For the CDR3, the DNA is TGCAGTGCTAGAGATCCCAGCTCTGGGGCCAACGTCCTGACTTTC. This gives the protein CSARDPSSGANVLTF.

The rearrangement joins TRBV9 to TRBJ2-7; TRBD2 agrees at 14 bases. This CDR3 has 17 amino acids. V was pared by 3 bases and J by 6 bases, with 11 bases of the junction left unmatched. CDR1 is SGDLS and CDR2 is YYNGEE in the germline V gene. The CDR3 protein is CASSEGGLAGVGSEQYF. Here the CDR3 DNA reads TGTGCCAGCAGCGAGGGGGGACTAGCGGGAGTGGGGTCCGAGCAGTACTTC.

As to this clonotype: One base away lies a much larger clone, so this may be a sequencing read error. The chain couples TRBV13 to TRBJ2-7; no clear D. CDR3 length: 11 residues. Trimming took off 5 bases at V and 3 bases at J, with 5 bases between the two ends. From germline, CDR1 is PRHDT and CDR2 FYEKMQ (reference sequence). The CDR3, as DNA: TGTGCCAGCAGCCGAGACTACGAGCAGTACTTC. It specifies CASSRDYEQYF.

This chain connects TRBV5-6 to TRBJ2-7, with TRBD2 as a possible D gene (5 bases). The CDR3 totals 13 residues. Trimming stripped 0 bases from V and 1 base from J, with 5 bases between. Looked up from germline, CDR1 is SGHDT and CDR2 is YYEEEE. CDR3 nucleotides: TGTGCCAGCAGCTTGGGGGAGTCCTACGAGCAGTACTTC. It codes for CASSLGESYEQYF.

As DNA, the CDR3 is TGTGCCAGCAGTTTATACGGGCAGGGATACACCGGGGAGCTGTTTTTT. Its protein product is CASSLYGQGYTGELFF. The chain combines TRBV28 with TRBJ2-2; D is perhaps TRBD1 (5 bases). The CDR3 is 16 residues long. V lost 1 base and J 3 bases, leaving 12 bases between the germline ends. Germline-derived CDR1 and CDR2 are MDHEN and SYDVKM.

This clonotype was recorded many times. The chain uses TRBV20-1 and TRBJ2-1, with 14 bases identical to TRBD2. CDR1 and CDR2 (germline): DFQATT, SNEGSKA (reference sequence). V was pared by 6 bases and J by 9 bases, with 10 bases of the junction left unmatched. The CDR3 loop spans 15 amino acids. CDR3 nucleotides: TGCAGTGCCCCGTCCGGGACTAGCGGGGGTAGTGAGCAGTTCTTC. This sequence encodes CSAPSGTSGGSEQFF.

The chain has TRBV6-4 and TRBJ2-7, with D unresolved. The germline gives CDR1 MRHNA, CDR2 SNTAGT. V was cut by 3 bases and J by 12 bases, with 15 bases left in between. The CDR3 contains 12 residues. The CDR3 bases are TGTGCCAGCAGTGAGTTGACCTCCCCGGGGTACTTC. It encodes CASSELTSPGYF.

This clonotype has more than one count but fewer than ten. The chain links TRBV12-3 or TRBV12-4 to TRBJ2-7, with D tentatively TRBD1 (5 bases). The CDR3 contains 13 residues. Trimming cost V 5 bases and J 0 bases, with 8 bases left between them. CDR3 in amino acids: CASSEDSSYEQYF. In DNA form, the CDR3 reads TGTGCCAGCAGTGAAGACAGCTCCTACGAGCAGTACTTC.

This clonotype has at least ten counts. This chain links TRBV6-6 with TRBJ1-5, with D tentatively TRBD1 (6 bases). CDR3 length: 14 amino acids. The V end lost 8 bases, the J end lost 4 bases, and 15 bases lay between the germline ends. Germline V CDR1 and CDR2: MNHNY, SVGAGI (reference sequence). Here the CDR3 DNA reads TGTGCCAGCCATGGGACACGGCAAAATCAGCCCCAGCATTTT. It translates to CASHGTRQNQPQHF.

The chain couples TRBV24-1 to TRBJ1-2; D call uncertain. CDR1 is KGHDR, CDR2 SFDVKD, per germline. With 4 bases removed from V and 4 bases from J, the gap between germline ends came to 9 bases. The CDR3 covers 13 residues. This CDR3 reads CATSDETTYGYTF. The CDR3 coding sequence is TGTGCCACCAGTGACGAGACCACCTATGGCTACACCTTC.

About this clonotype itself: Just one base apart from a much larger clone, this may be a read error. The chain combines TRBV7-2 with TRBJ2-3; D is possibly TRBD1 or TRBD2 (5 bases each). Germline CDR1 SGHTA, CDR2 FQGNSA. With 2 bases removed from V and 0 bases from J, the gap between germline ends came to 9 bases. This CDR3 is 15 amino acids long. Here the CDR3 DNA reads TGTGCCAGCAGCTTAAACGGGGCGAGCACAGATACGCAGTATTTT. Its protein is CASSLNGASTDTQYF.

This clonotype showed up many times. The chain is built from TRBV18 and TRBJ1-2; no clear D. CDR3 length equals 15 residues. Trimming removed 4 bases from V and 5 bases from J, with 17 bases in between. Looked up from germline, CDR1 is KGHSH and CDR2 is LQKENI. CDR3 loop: CASSRPQTTIYGYTF. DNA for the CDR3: TGTGCCAGCTCACGGCCACAGACCACTATATATGGCTACACCTTC.

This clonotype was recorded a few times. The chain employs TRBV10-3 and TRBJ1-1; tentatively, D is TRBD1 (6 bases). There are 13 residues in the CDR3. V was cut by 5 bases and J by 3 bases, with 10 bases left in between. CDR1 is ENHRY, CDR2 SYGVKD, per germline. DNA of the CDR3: TGTGCCATCAGTCTCCGACAGGACACTGAAGCTTTCTTT. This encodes CAISLRQDTEAFF.

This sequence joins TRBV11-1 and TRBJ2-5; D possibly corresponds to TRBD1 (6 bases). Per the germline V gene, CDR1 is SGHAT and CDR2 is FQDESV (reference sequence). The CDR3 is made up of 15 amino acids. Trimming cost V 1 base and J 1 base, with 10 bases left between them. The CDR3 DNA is TGTGCCAGCAGCTTAGGGGCAGGGGCCCAAGAGACCCAGTACTTC. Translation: CASSLGAGAQETQYF.

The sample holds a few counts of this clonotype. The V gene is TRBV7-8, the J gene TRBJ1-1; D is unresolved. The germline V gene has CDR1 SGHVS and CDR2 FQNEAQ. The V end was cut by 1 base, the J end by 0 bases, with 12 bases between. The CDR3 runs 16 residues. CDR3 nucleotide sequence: TGTGCCAGCAGCTTAGGGGCCCTTGCCTTGAACACTGAAGCTTTCTTT. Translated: CASSLGALALNTEAFF.

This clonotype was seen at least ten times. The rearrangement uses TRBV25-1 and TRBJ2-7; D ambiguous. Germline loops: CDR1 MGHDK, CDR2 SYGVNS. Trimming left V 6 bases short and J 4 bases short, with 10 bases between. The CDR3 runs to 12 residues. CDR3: CASSTTGYEQYF. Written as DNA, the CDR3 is TGTGCCAGCAGCACGACGGGTTACGAGCAGTACTTC.

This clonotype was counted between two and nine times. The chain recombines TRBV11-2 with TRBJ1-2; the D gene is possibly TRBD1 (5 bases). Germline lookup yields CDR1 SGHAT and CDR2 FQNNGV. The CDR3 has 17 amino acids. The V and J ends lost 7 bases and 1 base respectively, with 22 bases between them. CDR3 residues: CASNKLPGQALNYGYTF. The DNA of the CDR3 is TGTGCCAGCAACAAACTCCCGGGGCAGGCCCTTAACTATGGCTACACCTTC.

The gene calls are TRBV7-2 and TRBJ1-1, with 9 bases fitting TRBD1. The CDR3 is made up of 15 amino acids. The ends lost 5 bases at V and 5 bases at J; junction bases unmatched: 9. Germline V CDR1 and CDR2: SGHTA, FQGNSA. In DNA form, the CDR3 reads TGTGCCAGCAGCCCGGGGGGGACAGGGCGGACTGAAGCTTTCTTT. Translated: CASSPGGTGRTEAFF.

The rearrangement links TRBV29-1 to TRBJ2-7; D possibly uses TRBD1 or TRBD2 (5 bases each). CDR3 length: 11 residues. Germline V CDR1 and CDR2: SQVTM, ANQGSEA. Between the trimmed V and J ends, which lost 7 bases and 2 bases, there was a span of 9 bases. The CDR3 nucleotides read TGCAGCGCGGGACGGACCTACGAGCAGTACTTC. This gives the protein CSAGRTYEQYF.

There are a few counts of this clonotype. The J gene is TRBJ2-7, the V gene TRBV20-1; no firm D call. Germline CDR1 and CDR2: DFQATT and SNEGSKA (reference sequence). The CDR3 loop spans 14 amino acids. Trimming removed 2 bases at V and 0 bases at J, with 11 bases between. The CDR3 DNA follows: TGCAGTGCTAGAAAATCAATAAGCTCCTACGAGCAGTACTTC. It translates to CSARKSISSYEQYF.

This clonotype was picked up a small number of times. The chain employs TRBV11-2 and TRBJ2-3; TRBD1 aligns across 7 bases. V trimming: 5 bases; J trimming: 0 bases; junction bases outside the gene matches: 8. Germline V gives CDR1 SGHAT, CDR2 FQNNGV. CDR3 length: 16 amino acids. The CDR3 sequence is CASSGTGTVSTDTQYF. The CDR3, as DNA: TGTGCCAGCAGCGGTACCGGGACAGTTAGCACAGATACGCAGTATTTT. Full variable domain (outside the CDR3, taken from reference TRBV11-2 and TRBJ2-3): EAGVAQSPRYKIIEKRQSVAFWCNPISGHATLYWYQQILGQGPKLLIQFQNNGVVDDSQLPKDRFSAERLKGVDSTLKIQPAKLEDSAVYLCASSGTGTVSTDTQYFGPGTRLTVL.

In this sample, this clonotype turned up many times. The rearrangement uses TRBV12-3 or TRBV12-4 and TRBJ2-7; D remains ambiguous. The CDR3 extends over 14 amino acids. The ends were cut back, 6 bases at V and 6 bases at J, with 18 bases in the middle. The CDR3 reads CASRSRDSPAEQYF. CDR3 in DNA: TGTGCCAGCAGGAGTAGGGATAGTCCGGCCGAGCAGTACTTC.

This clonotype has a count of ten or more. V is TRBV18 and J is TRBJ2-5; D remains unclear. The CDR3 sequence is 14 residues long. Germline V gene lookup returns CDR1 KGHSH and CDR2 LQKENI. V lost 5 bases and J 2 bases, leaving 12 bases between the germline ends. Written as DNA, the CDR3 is TGTGCCAGCTCAGGACCAAACAAGCAAGAGACCCAGTACTTC. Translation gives CASSGPNKQETQYF.

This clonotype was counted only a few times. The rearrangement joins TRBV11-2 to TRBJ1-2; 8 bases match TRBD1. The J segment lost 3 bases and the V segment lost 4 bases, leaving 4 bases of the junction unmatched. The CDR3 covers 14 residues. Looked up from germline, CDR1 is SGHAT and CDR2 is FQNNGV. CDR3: CASSSGQGHYGYTF. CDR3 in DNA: TGTGCCAGCAGCTCTGGACAGGGACACTATGGCTACACCTTC.

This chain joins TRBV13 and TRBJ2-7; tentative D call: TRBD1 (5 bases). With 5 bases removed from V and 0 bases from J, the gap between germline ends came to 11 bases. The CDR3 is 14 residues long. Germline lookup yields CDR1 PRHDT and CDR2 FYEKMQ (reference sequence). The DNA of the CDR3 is TGTGCCAGCAGCCGAGACAGCTTCTCCTACGAGCAGTACTTC. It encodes CASSRDSFSYEQYF.

The CDR3 coding sequence is TGTGCCAGCAGTTTTGACCGGACCTACGAGCAGTACTTC. Protein product: CASSFDRTYEQYF. The rearrangement joins TRBV7-9 to TRBJ2-7; D is ambiguous. Trimming shortened V by 6 bases and J by 2 bases, and 11 bases separated the two germline ends. The germline V gene encodes CDR1 SEHNR and CDR2 FQNEAQ (reference sequence). The CDR3 runs 13 residues.

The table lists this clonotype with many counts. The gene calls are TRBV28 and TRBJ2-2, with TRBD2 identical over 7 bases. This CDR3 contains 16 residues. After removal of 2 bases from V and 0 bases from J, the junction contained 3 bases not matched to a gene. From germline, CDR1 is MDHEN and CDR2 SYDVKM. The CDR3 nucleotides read TGTGCCAGCAGTTTAGGGCTAGCGGCGAACACCGGGGAGCTGTTTTTT. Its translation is CASSLGLAANTGELFF. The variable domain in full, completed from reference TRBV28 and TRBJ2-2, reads DVKVTQSSRYLVKRTGEKVFLECVQDMDHENMFWYRQDPGLGLRLIYFSYDVKMKEKGDIPEGYSVSREKKERFSLILESASTNQTSMYLCASSLGLAANTGELFFGEGSRLTVL.